The next 21 T cell receptor beta chains were all read from a single sample in a study of T cells after yellow fever vaccination. TCRdb fed the 5' RACE reads into MiXCR, producing one record per CDR3 protein. The table records 350,000 to 550,000 distinct CDR3 sequences, around 20% of them present only once. The specimen comprised PBMCs, sampled before the yellow fever booster vaccination. Source of these receptors: a man younger than 35 who received the YFV17D yellow fever vaccine.

CDR3 coding DNA: TGTGCCAGCAGTCCGTCAGACAGACTGATGCAGTACGTC. Translation: CASSPSDRLMQYV. The chain carries TRBV6-5 and TRBJ2-7; D may be TRBD1 (5 bases). CDR1 MNHEY and CDR2 SVGAGI come from the germline V gene. The CDR3 is 13 amino acids. Deletions cut 5 bases from V and 9 bases from J, with 17 bases between.

This clonotype has just a few counts. The chain carries TRBV29-1 and TRBJ2-1; 8 positions agree with TRBD1. Germline V lookup: CDR1 SQVTM, CDR2 ANQGSEA. The CDR3 totals 14 residues. V dropped 4 bases and J dropped 9; count of bases not matched to a gene: 11. The CDR3 reads CSVVRGRGMGEQFF. CDR3 in DNA: TGCAGCGTTGTCAGGGGGCGAGGGATGGGTGAGCAGTTCTTC.

The CDR3 sequence is CASSRASGVSTDTQYF. The CDR3, as DNA: TGCGCCAGCAGCCGCGCTAGCGGAGTTTCTACAGATACGCAGTATTTT. This sequence joins TRBV5-1 and TRBJ2-3; TRBD2 matches at 7 bases. With V trimmed by 4 bases and J by 3 bases, 11 bases remained unmatched. This CDR3 is 16 amino acids long. The germline V gene has CDR1 SGHRS and CDR2 YFSETQ.

V is TRBV4-2 and J is TRBJ2-3; 9 nucleotides align to TRBD2. J lost 1 base, V lost 2 bases, and 4 bases had no gene match. CDR1 is LGHNA and CDR2 is YNFKEQ in the germline V gene. CDR3 size: 16 residues. The CDR3 coding sequence is TGTGCCAGCAGCCAAAACAAGCGGGGGGGCACAGATACGCAGTATTTT. Protein sequence: CASSQNKRGGTDTQYF.

The chain uses TRBV27 and TRBJ2-4; D assignment may be TRBD1 or TRBD2 (6 bases each). Trimming removed 6 bases at V and 1 base at J, with 13 bases between. The CDR3 has 15 amino acids. CDR1 is MNHEY, CDR2 SMNVEV, per germline (reference sequence). The CDR3 nucleotides read TGTGCCAGCAGCCCCCCCGGGGGCGCCAAAAACATTCAGTACTTC. This encodes CASSPPGGAKNIQYF.

This clonotype was seen only a few times. J is TRBJ1-2 and V is TRBV20-1; D gene uncertain. Germline-derived CDR1 and CDR2 are DFQATT and SNEGSKA (reference sequence). Trimming took 1 base from V and 8 from J, leaving 8 bases between them. The CDR3 length is 11 residues. CDR3 bases: TGCAGTGCTAGAGCGTTCGGGGGCTACACCTTC. This encodes CSARAFGGYTF.

This clonotype has just a few counts. Without the conserved terminal phenylalanine or tryptophan, this CDR3 likely stems from a read error. It is unclear where the CDR3 begins or ends on the DNA, so no DNA is shown, and the CDR3 is as TCRdb lists it. This rearrangement joins TRBV28 to TRBJ1-5; TRBD1 reflects the table's D call only, with no check against the DNA. From its first to its last residue, the CDR3 has 14 amino acids. In germline, CDR1 is MDHEN, CDR2 SYDVKM. The chain's CDR3 is CASSRPEGAGSSNL.

The chain is built from TRBV5-1 and TRBJ1-2; D is ambiguous. From germline, CDR1 is SGHRS and CDR2 YFSETQ. Trimming shortened V by 1 base and J by 4 bases, and 11 bases separated the two germline ends. The CDR3 is 14 amino acids. The CDR3 spells CASSLRGNGYGYTF. Written as DNA, the CDR3 is TGCGCCAGCAGCTTGCGAGGGAACGGCTATGGCTACACCTTC.

This clonotype showed up many times. The chain employs TRBV7-6 and TRBJ2-1, with 13 bases identical to TRBD2. Germline loops: CDR1 SGHVS, CDR2 FNYEAQ. V was clipped by 4 bases and J by 8 bases; unmatched bases: 5. CDR3 size: 15 residues. DNA for the CDR3: TGTGCCAGCAGCTCGGGACTAGCGGGGTGGGATGAGCAGTTCTTC. Its translation: CASSSGLAGWDEQFF.

V is TRBV15 and J is TRBJ1-1, with unresolved D. V was shortened by 1 base and J by 0 bases, with 15 bases between the two germline ends. The length of the CDR3 is 17 residues. The germline V gene has CDR1 LNHNV and CDR2 YYDKDF (reference sequence). The CDR3 bases are TGTGCCACCAGCAGAGCGGGCAGAGATTACATGAACACTGAAGCTTTCTTT. Translating it yields CATSRAGRDYMNTEAFF.

The chain links TRBV6-2 or TRBV6-3 to TRBJ2-5; D assignment may be TRBD1 or TRBD2 (6 bases each). Germline V CDR1 and CDR2: MNHEY, SVGEGT. The CDR3 contains 14 residues. V shed 8 bases and J shed 4 bases, with 17 bases lying between them. The CDR3 sequence is CASSPLRGAETQYF. CDR3 nucleotides: TGTGCCAGCTCTCCCCTGAGGGGGGCAGAGACCCAGTACTTC.

CDR3 in amino acids: CSISRTNTDTQYF. The CDR3 region has the DNA TGCAGCATTTCCCGGACAAATACAGATACGCAGTATTTT. The gene calls are TRBV20-1 and TRBJ2-3; TRBD1 might be the D (5 bases). Germline assignment: CDR1 DFQATT and CDR2 SNEGSKA (reference sequence). This CDR3 has 13 amino acids.

This clonotype came up a few times. This chain uses TRBV12-3 or TRBV12-4 with TRBJ2-2; TRBD1 matches 9 bases. Losses at the gene ends were 4 bases for V and 6 bases for J; bases not matched to a gene: 3. The CDR3 spans 14 residues. In DNA, the CDR3 is TGTGCCAGCAGTTCCGGGACAGGGTCCGGGGAGCTGTTTTTT. It codes for CASSSGTGSGELFF.

This clonotype was picked up many times. The chain couples TRBV4-3 to TRBJ1-1; D is undetermined. Germline V lookup: CDR1 LGHNA, CDR2 YSLEER. V lost 4 bases to trimming and J lost 3 bases, with 12 bases between them. The length of the CDR3 is 14 residues. The CDR3 protein is CASSLIIADTEAFF. CDR3 in DNA: TGCGCCAGCAGCCTCATAATCGCAGACACTGAAGCTTTCTTT.

Ten or more counts support this clonotype. The V gene is TRBV10-3, the J gene TRBJ1-1; D unresolved. The CDR3 is made up of 14 amino acids. Between the trimmed V and J ends, which lost 2 bases and 2 bases, there was a span of 9 bases. Germline lookup yields CDR1 ENHRY and CDR2 SYGVKD. The CDR3 spells CAISEPGLNTEAFF. DNA for the CDR3: TGTGCCATCAGTGAGCCGGGCCTCAACACTGAAGCTTTCTTT.

This clonotype was detected a few times. The V call is TRBV27, the J call TRBJ1-6; 8 positions match TRBD1. In germline, CDR1 is MNHEY, CDR2 SMNVEV (reference sequence). The length of the CDR3 is 16 residues. With 5 bases clipped from V and 7 bases from J, the junction kept 10 bases outside the gene matches. The CDR3 DNA is TGTGCCAGCAGTCAAGGACAGGGCTTCGTCAATTCACCCCTCCACTTT. Protein sequence: CASSQGQGFVNSPLHF.

This sequence joins TRBV2 and TRBJ2-5, with TRBD2 identical over 8 bases. The CDR3 runs 15 residues. J lost 2 bases, V lost 4 bases, and 6 bases had no gene match. Germline-derived CDR1 and CDR2 are SNHLY and FYNNEI. The CDR3 bases are TGTGCCAGCAGTGGGTTAGCGGGGAGTCAAGAGACCCAGTACTTC. This encodes CASSGLAGSQETQYF.

V and J are TRBV13 and TRBJ2-7; D is undetermined. Trimming pared 0 bases from V and 6 bases from J, leaving 9 bases between. CDR1 PRHDT and CDR2 FYEKMQ come from the germline V gene (reference sequence). The CDR3 has 13 amino acids. The CDR3 sequence is CASSLGSLGEQYV. CDR3 bases: TGTGCCAGCAGCTTAGGCTCCCTAGGCGAGCAGTACGTC.

This clonotype was recorded a few times. The genes are TRBV7-9 and TRBJ2-2, with D uncertain. Trimming shortened V by 6 bases and J by 4 bases, and 6 bases separated the two germline ends. Germline lookup yields CDR1 SEHNR and CDR2 FQNEAQ (reference sequence). The CDR3 is 12 amino acids. The CDR3 reads CASSKSTGELFF. The CDR3 nucleotides read TGTGCCAGCAGTAAGAGCACCGGGGAGCTGTTTTTT.

The chain recombines TRBV4-2 with TRBJ2-7; D unclear. In germline, CDR1 is LGHNA, CDR2 YNFKEQ. The CDR3 has 12 amino acids. V was clipped by 0 bases and J by 8 bases, with 8 bases between them. CDR3 loop: CASSQEKFQQYF. DNA for the CDR3: TGTGCCAGCAGCCAAGAAAAATTCCAGCAGTACTTC.

V gene TRBV20-1 combines with J gene TRBJ1-1; 7 nucleotides match TRBD1. In germline, CDR1 is DFQATT, CDR2 SNEGSKA (reference sequence). The CDR3 covers 16 residues. The junction had 14 bases not matched to a gene; V was cut back by 3 bases and J by 4 bases. This CDR3 is CSARGYRDRDGTEAFF. CDR3 bases: TGCAGTGCTAGGGGGTATCGAGACAGGGACGGCACTGAAGCTTTCTTT.